This T cell receptor beta chain was obtained from a study of cytomegalovirus exposure and HLA in healthy donors. The wider study: Earlier work reported approximately 100 million unique TCR beta sequences from 150 million to 200 million T cells. When 350 to 400 donors were genotyped, about 81% of them were found to fall in the Caucasian-associated ancestry cluster. Notes on the study in general: In a later analysis, at a false discovery rate of 0.05, roughly 18,000 TCR beta sequences were associated with HLA alleles. Some public TCRs appeared in many individuals, while most sequences were rare.

Primers for the PCR totalled 60 Vbeta and 13 Jbeta. Some clones are missing from TCRdb's copy, which holds only in-frame ones; the method was immunoSEQ multiplex PCR. The sample has about 160,000 clones; about three quarters are singletons. This clone was detected once. Its target is unknown. The CDR3 is made up of 14 amino acids. Trimming took 4 bases from V and 4 from J; bases not matched to a gene: 2. Germline CDR1 reads LGHNA; CDR2 reads YNFKEQ. J is TRBJ2-2 and V is TRBV4-2, with 8 bases aligning to TRBD1. The sequenced sample was PBMCs. The receptor was isolated from a woman between 25 and 40 years old in good health and CMV-seronegative. This CDR3 reads CASSRTGGTGELFF. The CDR3 DNA is TGTGCCAGCAGCCGAACAGGGGGCACCGGGGAGCTGTTTTTT.